The 20 T cell receptor beta chains in this list originate from one sample, sequenced in a study of blood T cell repertoires in COVID-19 (TCRdb year 2020). The method was the immunoSEQ multiplex PCR assay. Imported from immuneACCESS, the table was reduced by TCRdb to in-frame sequences with V and J called. These copies leave out some clones; in studies compared against another copy, an unresolved V gene accounts for under half, and the cause of the remainder is not known. The sample profile shows roughly 110,000 clones; less than 80% of them were found once. The top ten clonotypes cover 6.2% of the sample. The sequenced sample consisted of peripheral blood. The source is an older man with COVID-19, enrolled during active disease.

Regarding this clone: The junction departs from germline at one end; a sequencing error may be responsible. V gene TRBV29-1 combines with J gene TRBJ1-2, with D unresolved. Germline V CDR1 and CDR2: SQVTM, ANQGSEA. The CDR3 has 9 amino acids. Here the CDR3 reads CSAGTDRGF. CDR3 sequence (DNA): TGCAGCGCCGGTACCGATCGGGGCTTC.

The gene calls are TRBV13 and TRBJ2-1; 14 nucleotides line up with TRBD2. V dropped 5 bases and J dropped 9; count of bases not matched to a gene: 9. This CDR3 is 16 amino acids long. Per the germline V gene, CDR1 is PRHDT and CDR2 is FYEKMQ (reference sequence). The CDR3 here is CASSPGGLAGAAEQFF. The CDR3 DNA follows: TGTGCCAGCAGCCCCGGGGGACTAGCGGGAGCTGCTGAGCAGTTCTTC.

V is TRBV23-1 and J is TRBJ2-1; D gene uncertain. TRBV23-1 qualifies as an ORF whose function is uncertain. V gave up 1 base and J gave up 5 bases, with 18 bases separating them. This CDR3 spans 17 amino acids. The CDR3 loop is CASSQFGTDKRNNEQFF. DNA of the CDR3: TGCGCCAGCAGTCAATTCGGAACAGATAAACGTAACAATGAGCAGTTCTTC.

The chain is built from TRBV28 and TRBJ2-7; D is possibly TRBD1 (6 bases). Germline V gene data show CDR1 as MDHEN and CDR2 as SYDVKM. The germline V and J ends were trimmed by 4 bases and 7 bases, with 20 bases remaining between them. The CDR3 length is 15 residues. The CDR3 sequence is CASSSHRESPDEQYF. The CDR3 DNA reads as TGTGCCAGCAGTTCCCACAGGGAGTCCCCGGATGAGCAGTACTTC.

The chain has TRBV10-3 and TRBJ1-1, with TRBD1 matching 7 bases. Trimming at V came to 0 bases and at J to 0 bases, leaving 4 bases not matched to a gene. Germline V CDR1 and CDR2: ENHRY, SYGVKD. This CDR3 is 16 amino acids long. CDR3 coding DNA: TGTGCCATCAGTGAGTCGACTCAGGGGGTGAACACTGAAGCTTTCTTT. It is translated as CAISESTQGVNTEAFF.

The rearrangement links TRBV7-2 to TRBJ2-5, with D possibly being TRBD1 (6 bases). The length of the CDR3 is 13 residues. Germline-derived CDR1 and CDR2 are SGHTA and FQGNSA. Deletions cut 3 bases from V and 3 bases from J, with 8 bases between. This CDR3 reads CASSLWDKETQYF. The CDR3 DNA reads TGTGCCAGCAGCTTGTGGGACAAAGAGACCCAGTACTTC.

This chain connects TRBV7-2 to TRBJ2-1; TRBD2 might be the D (7 bases). Germline V gives CDR1 SGHTA, CDR2 FQGNSA. V dropped 6 bases and J dropped 2 bases, with 14 bases sitting between them. CDR3 length equals 15 residues. The DNA of the CDR3 is TGTGCCAGCAGTGAACAGGGAGGGACCTACAATGAGCAGTTCTTC. Translated: CASSEQGGTYNEQFF.

The chain couples TRBV6-2 or TRBV6-3 to TRBJ2-7, with D uncertain. Germline V gene sequence: CDR1 MNHEY, CDR2 SVGEGT. V lost 2 bases, J lost 4 bases, and 9 bases lay in between. The CDR3 consists of 13 residues. Written as DNA, the CDR3 is TGTGCCAGCAGTTACGAGGATGATTACGAGCAGTACTTC. This encodes CASSYEDDYEQYF.

V gene TRBV27 combines with J gene TRBJ2-5, with D perhaps TRBD1 (6 bases). V was cut by 1 base and J by 1 base, with 10 bases left in between. Germline-derived CDR1 and CDR2 are MNHEY and SMNVEV (reference sequence). The CDR3 loop spans 15 amino acids. CDR3 sequence reads: CASSLYWDTQETQYF. In DNA, the CDR3 is TGTGCCAGCAGTTTATACTGGGACACCCAAGAGACCCAGTACTTC.

This clone was seen a handful of times. This chain's CDR3 is CASSIGGGRYTGELFF. The CDR3 coding sequence is TGTGCCAGTAGTATAGGCGGGGGCAGGTACACCGGGGAGCTGTTTTTT. The chain joins TRBV19 to TRBJ2-2, with D possibly being TRBD2 (7 bases). The CDR3 is 16 residues long. The V end lost 1 base, the J end lost 3 bases, and 12 bases lay between the germline ends. Germline lookup yields CDR1 LNHDA and CDR2 SQIVND (reference sequence).

This chain connects TRBV19 to TRBJ2-1; no definite D call. Trimming left V 3 bases short and J 6 bases short, with 9 bases between. From germline, CDR1 is LNHDA and CDR2 SQIVND (reference sequence). This CDR3 comprises 13 residues. CDR3 in amino acids: CASSIALFNEQFF. Written as DNA, the CDR3 is TGTGCCAGTAGTATTGCTCTATTCAATGAGCAGTTCTTC.

This clone came up once. The chain links TRBV28 to TRBJ1-5; possible D gene TRBD1, 5 bases. Germline loops: CDR1 MDHEN, CDR2 SYDVKM. V lost 5 bases and J lost 0, with 11 bases in between. CDR3 length: 15 residues. CDR3 nucleotides: TGTGCCAGCAGTCCCTTCACAGGTAGCAATCAGCCCCAGCATTTT. This gives the protein CASSPFTGSNQPQHF. Filled out from reference TRBV28 and TRBJ1-5, the complete variable domain reads DVKVTQSSRYLVKRTGEKVFLECVQDMDHENMFWYRQDPGLGLRLIYFSYDVKMKEKGDIPEGYSVSREKKERFSLILESASTNQTSMYLCASSPFTGSNQPQHFGDGTRLSIL.

This chain uses TRBV4-3 with TRBJ2-4; D is possibly TRBD1 (5 bases). V lost 0 bases and J 6 bases, leaving 21 bases between the germline ends. CDR3 length: 18 amino acids. Germline V gene lookup returns CDR1 LGHNA and CDR2 YSLEER. Here the CDR3 reads CASSQDSPAQDLLNIQYF. In DNA form, the CDR3 reads TGCGCCAGCAGCCAAGATTCCCCCGCACAGGATCTTTTAAACATTCAGTACTTC.

This clone has just one count. The gene calls are TRBV2 and TRBJ2-7, with a tentative D call TRBD1 (6 bases). CDR1 and CDR2 (germline): SNHLY, FYNNEI. The CDR3 extends over 12 amino acids. Trimming shortened V by 6 bases and J by 6 bases, and 12 bases separated the two germline ends. The DNA for the CDR3 is TGTGCCAGCAGCGCACAGGGATCCGAGCAGTACTTC. Amino acid sequence: CASSAQGSEQYF.

This clone showed up many times. The chain uses TRBV28 and TRBJ1-4, with TRBD1 matching 8 bases. The length of the CDR3 is 14 residues. The V gene end was trimmed by 8 bases and the J gene end by 5 bases; junction bases not matched to a gene: 7. Germline V gene lookup returns CDR1 MDHEN and CDR2 SYDVKM. CDR3 nucleotide sequence: TGTGCCAGCCTTCCAGGGACAGGAAATGAAAAACTGTTTTTT. Translation gives CASLPGTGNEKLFF.

The rearrangement uses TRBV28 and TRBJ1-5; possibly TRBD1 for D (5 bases). V was clipped by 8 bases and J by 4 bases, with 15 bases between them. CDR1 MDHEN and CDR2 SYDVKM come from the germline V gene. The CDR3 covers 14 residues. DNA for the CDR3: TGTGCCAGCCGCCGGGACTGGGCTAATCAGCCCCAGCATTTT. Translation gives CASRRDWANQPQHF.

The V call is TRBV3-1 (or the pseudogene TRBV3-2), the J call TRBJ2-5; possibly TRBD1 for D (5 bases). The CDR3 loop spans 15 amino acids. Trimming left V 6 bases short and J 5 bases short, with 19 bases between. The V gene's germline CDR1 is LGHDT and CDR2 YNNKEL (reference sequence). CDR3 loop: CASRRYQGLGETQYF. The CDR3, as DNA: TGTGCCAGCAGGCGCTATCAGGGTCTGGGGGAGACCCAGTACTTC.

As DNA, the CDR3 is TGCGCCAGCAGCTTGGACAACAACAATGAGCAGTTCTTC. Amino acids: CASSLDNNNEQFF. This chain uses TRBV5-1 with TRBJ2-1; D call uncertain. Trimming pared 0 bases from V and 5 bases from J, leaving 6 bases between. This CDR3 contains 13 residues. CDR1 is SGHRS, CDR2 YFSETQ, per germline.

This chain connects TRBV4-1 to TRBJ2-7; 10 bases match TRBD2. The CDR3 is 17 amino acids. Germline CDR1 is MGHRA and CDR2 is YSYEKL. Losses at the gene ends were 4 bases for V and 1 base for J; bases not matched to a gene: 10. The CDR3 nucleotides read TGCGCCAGCAGCCCATTGGAGGTAGCGGGAGGTTCCTACGAGCAGTACTTC. Amino acids: CASSPLEVAGGSYEQYF.

This clone has a handful of counts. The chain joins TRBV27 to TRBJ2-7; TRBD1 agrees at 7 bases. Germline V gene data show CDR1 as MNHEY and CDR2 as SMNVEV (reference sequence). This CDR3 has 14 residues. With 6 bases clipped from V and 0 bases from J, the junction kept 5 bases outside the gene matches. CDR3 bases: TGTGCCAGCAGACGACAGGGTAGCTCCTACGAGCAGTACTTC. Translation: CASRRQGSSYEQYF.